The clone carrying this T cell receptor (beta chain) was picked up many times. Its target is unknown. Relative to the germline gene, one junction end is altered; a read error may explain this. These data originate in a study of Graves' ophthalmopathy and Graves' hyperthyroidism. Study-wide findings and caveats: Appearing in blood as well were most expanded thyroid clonotypes above 0.001 frequency. Discriminating ophthalmopathy from stable hyperthyroidism, a 13-signature model attained a sensitivity of about 88% and a specificity of 81.08%.

Amplified material comprised TCR beta CDR3 regions derived from RNA transcripts. An initial RT-PCR round employing HTBI primers preceded a second-round multiplex PCR. TCRdb reprocessed the multiplex PCR reads with MiXCR, giving one entry per CDR3 protein. The data hold approximately 480,000 distinct CDR3 sequences, with roughly an eighth observed a single time. The CDR3 extends over 16 amino acids. The V gene's germline CDR1 is MNHEY and CDR2 SVGAGI. This TCR derives from a woman aged 25 to 39 with Graves' ophthalmopathy. Source material: blood. This chain links TRBV6-5 with TRBJ1-1, with 8 bases aligning to TRBD1. The CDR3 DNA is TGTGCCAGCAGTTACTGGGGGACAGGCATGAGCACTGAAGCTCTCTTT. Its translation: CASSYWGTGMSTEALF.